This T cell receptor beta chain was sequenced in a study of regulatory T cells in long-lasting Graves disease. Notes on this clonotype: What it recognizes is unknown.

Sequencing libraries for TCR beta were prepared with iRepertoire HTBI primers and Arm-PCR of CDR3 regions. From the multiplex PCR reads, TCRdb called clonotypes with MiXCR, one entry per CDR3 protein. The sample lists 430,000 or so distinct CDR3 sequences; 21% were seen once. Overall study results and limits: Patients with persistent disease shared some 3,000 public clonotypes, outpacing the roughly 970 shared by new patients.

The sample's time point: persistent/refractory GD, antithyroid drugs over 5 years with positive TRAb. Extracted RNA from PBMCs served as the source of the TCR library. In germline, CDR1 is MDHEN, CDR2 SYDVKM. The trim removed 6 bases at V and 0 bases at J, leaving 7 bases unmatched. The length of the CDR3 is 16 residues. This sequence was found in a female donor with Graves disease. V gene TRBV28 combines with J gene TRBJ2-5; 10 bases align to TRBD2. This specimen consisted of peripheral blood mononuclear cells (PBMCs), obtained when the disease was refractory, from a patient treated with antithyroid drugs. CDR3 in amino acids: CASSFKLAGYQETQYF. CDR3 coding DNA: TGTGCCAGCAGCTTTAAACTAGCGGGGTACCAAGAGACCCAGTACTTC.